The clone carrying this TCR beta chain was picked up one time. Its antigen is currently unknown. The data originate from a study of cytomegalovirus exposure and HLA in healthy donors. PCR was performed using 60 Vbeta and 13 Jbeta primers. The method was immunoSEQ multiplex PCR; TCRdb's version includes in-frame clones alone and lacks a portion of them. Of about 86,000 clones in the sample, 70% to 85% were seen once. Trimming cost V 2 bases and J 6 bases, with 5 bases left between them. Germline lookup yields CDR1 MNHNS and CDR2 SASEGT. CDR3 length equals 12 residues. The study's findings and limits: The study found most TCR sequences rare, yet found some public TCRs in many donors.

The sample taken for sequencing was PBMCs. This clonotype was obtained from a man in his 60s in good health and CMV-seronegative. V and J are TRBV6-1 and TRBJ1-5; no firm D call. The DNA for the CDR3 is TGTGCCAGCAGTGAAACTATTCAGCCCCAGCATTTT. As protein: CASSETIQPQHF.